Each of the 9 T cell receptor beta chains below was sequenced from the same sample in a study of blood T cell repertoires in COVID-19. Sequencing used immunoSEQ multiplex PCR; TCRdb keeps in-frame clones, though not all of them. This table has 100,000 to 150,000 clones, approximately 82% appearing once. The sample taken for sequencing was peripheral blood. These receptors were obtained from an elderly man with active or convalescent COVID-19.

This clone was found a few times. The CDR3 DNA is TGTGCCAGCAGCCAAGCCGAGGGTTATGGCTACACCTTC. Protein product: CASSQAEGYGYTF. V usage is TRBV3-1 (or the pseudogene TRBV3-2) and J usage is TRBJ1-2; D not resolved. There are 13 residues in the CDR3. Trimming left V 1 base short and J 5 bases short, with 8 bases between. Germline V lookup: CDR1 LGHDT, CDR2 YNNKEL (reference sequence).

This clone showed up just a few times. The chain recombines TRBV3-1 (or the pseudogene TRBV3-2) with TRBJ2-2; perhaps TRBD1 as D (6 bases). The CDR3 runs to 14 residues. Germline values: CDR1 LGHDT, CDR2 YNNKEL (reference sequence). V lost 4 bases to trimming and J lost 6 bases, with 12 bases between them. CDR3 protein: CASSLFQGSGELFF. CDR3 DNA sequence: TGTGCCAGCAGCCTTTTCCAGGGGTCCGGGGAGCTGTTTTTT.

The chain recombines TRBV4-3 with TRBJ2-5; tentative D call: TRBD2 (6 bases). CDR3 size: 13 residues. V was pared by 4 bases and J by 5 bases, with 11 bases between. Germline-derived CDR1 and CDR2 are LGHNA and YSLEER. CDR3 protein: CASSLRLGETQYF. In DNA form, the CDR3 reads TGCGCCAGCAGCCTTCGACTAGGGGAGACCCAGTACTTC.

This rearrangement joins TRBV28 to TRBJ2-7; 10 bases agree with TRBD2. V shed 3 bases, J shed 2 bases, and the junction held 7 bases outside the gene matches. CDR1 is MDHEN and CDR2 is SYDVKM in the germline V gene. The CDR3 covers 16 residues. The CDR3, as DNA: TGTGCCAGCAGTTTGACTAGCGGGTCGGCCCCCTACGAGCAGTACTTC. Its protein product is CASSLTSGSAPYEQYF.

The chain carries TRBV10-3 and TRBJ2-7, with 7 bases aligning to TRBD1. Germline V gene data show CDR1 as ENHRY and CDR2 as SYGVKD. The V and J ends lost 11 bases and 2 bases, in that order; junction bases with no gene match: 3. This CDR3 spans 11 amino acids. The CDR3 region is CASGTAYEQYF. The CDR3 DNA is TGTGCCTCCGGGACAGCCTACGAGCAGTACTTC.

This clone was picked up a small number of times. The V call is TRBV5-1, the J call TRBJ1-1, with 7 positions matching TRBD1. The CDR3 runs 15 residues. Germline V gene data show CDR1 as SGHRS and CDR2 as YFSETQ. The J segment lost 1 base and the V segment lost 4 bases, leaving 7 bases of the junction unmatched. The CDR3 DNA follows: TGCGCCAGCAGCGGGGAGACAGGGTGGAACACTGAAGCTTTCTTT. Translation gives CASSGETGWNTEAFF.

The V and J genes are TRBV3-1 (or the pseudogene TRBV3-2) and TRBJ1-6; D possibly corresponds to TRBD1 (5 bases). Trimming pared 3 bases from V and 7 bases from J, leaving 22 bases between. The germline V gene encodes CDR1 LGHDT and CDR2 YNNKEL (reference sequence). This CDR3 has 18 amino acids. This CDR3 reads CASSHSRATVGFNSPLHF. DNA for the CDR3: TGTGCCAGCAGCCATTCACGGGCGACAGTTGGTTTCAATTCACCCCTCCACTTT.

The gene calls are TRBV28 and TRBJ1-5; 8 nucleotides match TRBD1. The junction had 9 bases not matched to a gene; V was cut back by 6 bases and J by 5 bases. Germline V gene sequence: CDR1 MDHEN, CDR2 SYDVKM. The CDR3 extends over 15 amino acids. The CDR3 nucleotides read TGTGCCAGCAGCTCCATGGACAGGGCGGATCAGCCCCAGCATTTT. As protein: CASSSMDRADQPQHF. The whole variable domain, filled in from reference TRBV28 and TRBJ1-5, reads DVKVTQSSRYLVKRTGEKVFLECVQDMDHENMFWYRQDPGLGLRLIYFSYDVKMKEKGDIPEGYSVSREKKERFSLILESASTNQTSMYLCASSSMDRADQPQHFGDGTRLSIL.

This chain links TRBV18 with TRBJ1-2; 7 nucleotides match TRBD1. Germline loops: CDR1 KGHSH, CDR2 LQKENI. Trimming removed 3 bases from V and 8 bases from J; junction bases left unmatched: 12. There are 15 residues in the CDR3. The CDR3 loop is CASSPNENRGYGYTF. CDR3 nucleotides: TGTGCCAGCTCACCTAATGAGAACAGGGGATACGGCTACACCTTC.